This T cell receptor beta chain was identified in a study of blood T cell repertoires in COVID-19. Turning to the study itself: COVID-19 samples collected from the United States, Italy and Spain covered acute and convalescent phases. In each case, the material was cDNA or gDNA derived from T cells, B-cell-depleted T cells, or PBMCs.

Source study methods: Amplified reference gene primers provided the basis for estimating nucleated cell counts. Assay used: immunoSEQ multiplex PCR; TCRdb lists only in-frame clones, some missing. That table furnishes V, J and clone size, whereas the DNA furnished D and trimming. The table lists around 270,000 clones, 80% to 85% of them singletons. The CDR3 totals 16 residues. CDR1 and CDR2 from the germline V gene are SGHRS and YFSETQ. The V gene end was trimmed by 4 bases and the J gene end by 5 bases; junction bases not matched to a gene: 3. The clonotype originates from a woman between 40 and 55 years old who had recovered from COVID-19. The chain uses TRBV5-1 and TRBJ2-2, with TRBD2 matching 15 bases. Sequenced sample: peripheral blood. The CDR3 is CASSPGTSGGTGELFF. CDR3 DNA sequence: TGCGCCAGCAGCCCTGGGACTAGCGGGGGGACCGGGGAGCTGTTTTTT.